This TCR beta chain came from a study of T cell responses to AZD1222 COVID-19 vaccine. CDR3 length equals 18 residues. V dropped 3 bases and J dropped 0; count of bases not matched to a gene: 13. CDR1 is LGHDT, CDR2 YNNKEL, per germline (reference sequence). General study findings and limits: Baseline seropositivity characterized only 5 to 7 AZD1222 recipients.

Worth noting for this clone: The antigen remains unidentified.

Sequencing used immunoSEQ multiplex PCR; TCRdb keeps in-frame clones, though not all of them. Seen here are over 150,000 clones, about nine tenths observed once, and the top ten hold over 1.2%. This sequence originates from an adult in good health. The chain carries TRBV3-1 (or the pseudogene TRBV3-2) and TRBJ2-7, with TRBD2 matching 8 bases. Sample: peripheral blood, taken on day 0 of AZD1222 vaccination. The CDR3 DNA reads as TGTGCCAGCAGCCAGGCCGGGACTAGTCGATCTAGCTCCTACGAGCAGTACTTC. This sequence encodes CASSQAGTSRSSSYEQYF.